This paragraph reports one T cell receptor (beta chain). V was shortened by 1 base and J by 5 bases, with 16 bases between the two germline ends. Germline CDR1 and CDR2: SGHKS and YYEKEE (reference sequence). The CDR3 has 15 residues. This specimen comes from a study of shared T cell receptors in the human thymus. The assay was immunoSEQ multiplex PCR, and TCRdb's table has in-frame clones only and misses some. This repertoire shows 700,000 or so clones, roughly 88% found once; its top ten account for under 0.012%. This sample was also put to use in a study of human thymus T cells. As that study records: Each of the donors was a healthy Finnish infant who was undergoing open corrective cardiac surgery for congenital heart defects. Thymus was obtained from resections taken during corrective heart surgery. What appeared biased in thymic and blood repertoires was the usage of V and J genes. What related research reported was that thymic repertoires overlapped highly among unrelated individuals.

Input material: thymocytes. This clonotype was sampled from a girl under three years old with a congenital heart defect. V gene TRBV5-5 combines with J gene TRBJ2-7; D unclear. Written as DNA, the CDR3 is TGTGCCAGCAGCTTGAATCCGTCGCCTTACAACGAGCAGTACTTC. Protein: CASSLNPSPYNEQYF.